Listed below are T cell receptor beta chains from one sample, sequenced in a study of human T cells and chemical hapten exposure. TCRdb reprocessed the RACE reads with MiXCR, giving one entry per CDR3 protein. The sample has around 150,000 distinct CDR3 sequences, roughly 14% seen once. The sequenced sample was whole blood, obtained in connection with sensitization to the hapten diphenylcyclopropenone (DPC). The receptor set was obtained from a woman younger than 45 with alopecia areata. Some clones in this sample may be carry-over from other donors' samples. The CDR3 runs from the conserved cysteine through the conserved F or W. The order of the fields is D gene, J gene, clone size, V gene, CDR3 protein, CDR3 DNA. A D gene is named only where the DNA matches it firmly. A clone size is listed for some rows: how often the clone was seen (once, few, many), or a class if it is expanded.

NA | TRBJ2-5 | few | TRBV2 | CASRAAGAYQETQYF | TGTGCCAGCAGAGCCGCGGGGGCGTACCAAGAGACCCAGTACTTC
NA | TRBJ2-4 | NA | TRBV7-2 | CASSNQDIQYF | TGTGCCAGCAGTAACCAGGACATTCAGTACTTC
NA | TRBJ2-5 | few | TRBV25-1 | CASSESEGLGETQYF | TGTGCCAGCAGTGAATCGGAGGGGCTGGGGGAGACCCAGTACTTC
TRBD1 | TRBJ2-7 | many | TRBV18 | CASSKGTGSYEQYF | TGTGCCAGCTCAAAGGGGACAGGATCCTACGAGCAGTACTTC
TRBD1 | TRBJ1-4 | NA | TRBV5-5 | CASTAQGWDEKLFF | TGTGCCAGCACCGCACAGGGGTGGGATGAAAAACTGTTTTTT
NA | TRBJ2-5 | many | TRBV9 | CASSIVGGSQETQYF | TGTGCCAGCAGCATCGTTGGGGGGAGCCAAGAGACCCAGTACTTC
NA | TRBJ2-7 | few | TRBV10-2 | CASSESRPYEQYF | TGCGCCAGCAGTGAGTCGCGACCGTACGAGCAGTACTTC
NA | TRBJ1-6 | NA | TRBV14 | CASSPPGHPNSPLHF | TGTGCCAGCAGCCCTCCGGGACATCCTAATTCACCCCTCCACTTT
NA | TRBJ2-3 | many | TRBV6-5 | CASKQGITDTQYF | TGTGCCAGCAAACAGGGCATAACAGATACGCAGTATTTT
NA | TRBJ2-1 | many | TRBV11-2 | CASSSSEGYNEQFF | TGTGCCAGCAGTTCAAGTGAGGGATACAATGAGCAGTTCTTC
TRBD2 | TRBJ2-2 | few | TRBV6-2/TRBV6-3 | CASSYSTSGYTGELFF | TGTGCTAGCAGTTACTCGACTAGCGGTTACACCGGGGAGCTGTTTTTT
TRBD2 | TRBJ2-3 | few | TRBV20-1 | CSARDAGGPDTQYF | TGCAGTGCTAGAGATGCGGGAGGGCCGGATACGCAGTATTTT
NA | TRBJ2-5 | few | TRBV7-2 | CASSLAGRVGEVAQYF | TGTGCCAGCAGCTTAGCGGGGCGGGTCGGAGAAGTGGCCCAGTACTTC
TRBD1 | TRBJ2-7 | few | TRBV20-1 | CSAYRGSDEQYF | TGCAGTGCTTACAGGGGGTCGGACGAGCAGTACTTC
NA | TRBJ2-4 | NA | TRBV11-2 | CASSPRGPPAKNIQYF | TGTGCCAGCAGCCCCCGGGGGCCCCCGGCCAAAAACATTCAGTACTTC
NA | TRBJ2-1 | many | TRBV4-1 | CASSQDWGSSYNEQFF | TGCGCCAGCAGCCAAGATTGGGGGAGCTCCTACAATGAGCAGTTCTTC
NA | TRBJ1-1 | NA | TRBV27 | CASRRGRSGTEAFF | TGTGCCAGCAGGAGGGGTCGATCGGGGACTGAAGCTTTCTTT
NA | TRBJ1-1 | many | TRBV7-9 | CASSENTEAFF | TGTGCCAGCAGCGAGAACACTGAAGCTTTCTTT
NA | TRBJ1-6 | few | TRBV3-1 | CASSPNEGSPLHF | TGTGCCAGCAGCCCCAATGAGGGGTCACCCCTCCACTTT
NA | TRBJ1-1 | NA | TRBV10-3 | CAISVQENTEAFF | TGTGCCATCAGTGTTCAAGAGAACACTGAAGCTTTCTTT
TRBD1 | TRBJ2-5 | few | TRBV4-2 | CASSQTGTVIALETQYF | TGTGCCAGCAGCCAGACGGGGACAGTGATCGCTCTAGAGACCCAGTACTTC
TRBD1 | TRBJ2-3 | many | TRBV18 | CASSPPWDSPFTDTQYF | TGTGCCAGCTCACCACCGTGGGACAGCCCCTTCACAGATACGCAGTATTTT
TRBD2 | TRBJ2-2 | many | TRBV6-5 | CASSYSEFRLAGDTGELFF | TGTGCCAGCAGTTATTCAGAATTCCGACTAGCGGGGGACACCGGGGAGCTGTTTTTT
TRBD1 | TRBJ1-5 | many | TRBV18 | CASSADREEAQHF | TGTGCCAGCTCAGCGGACAGGGAGGAGGCCCAGCATTTT
TRBD2 | TRBJ2-1 | NA | TRBV20-1 | CSARDGTSGKNEQFF | TGCAGTGCTAGGGACGGAACTAGCGGGAAGAATGAGCAGTTCTTC
TRBD2 | TRBJ2-3 | few | TRBV12-3/TRBV12-4 | CAISRASGPTDTQYF | TGTGCCATCTCACGGGCTAGCGGGCCCACAGATACGCAGTATTTT
NA | TRBJ2-5 | many | TRBV7-3 | CASSVWEGETQYF | TGTGCCAGCAGTGTTTGGGAAGGGGAGACCCAGTACTTC
NA | TRBJ1-5 | NA | TRBV7-9 | CASSVQGHQPQHF | TGTGCCAGCAGCGTACAGGGTCATCAGCCCCAGCATTTT
TRBD1 | TRBJ2-7 | NA | TRBV3-1 | CASSQSGQDDEQYF | TGTGCCAGCAGCCAGTCCGGACAGGACGACGAGCAGTACTTC
NA | TRBJ2-3 | few | TRBV7-6 | CASSLVAGKRPDTQYF | TGTGCCAGCAGCTTAGTGGCGGGAAAACGCCCAGATACGCAGTATTTT
TRBD1 | TRBJ2-3 | NA | TRBV20-1 | CSANPGQGTDTQYF | TGCAGTGCTAACCCGGGACAGGGCACAGATACGCAGTATTTT
TRBD1 | TRBJ2-3 | few | TRBV5-1 | CASSQTGGVADTQYF | TGCGCCAGCAGCCAGACAGGGGGAGTTGCAGATACGCAGTATTTT
NA | TRBJ1-5 | once | TRBV6-2/TRBV6-3 | CASSLTSNQPQHF | TGTGCCAGCAGCCTCACTAGCAATCAGCCCCAGCATTTT
NA | TRBJ1-4 | many | TRBV28 | CASSLGGAANEKLFF | TGTGCCAGCAGTTTAGGGGGGGCAGCTAATGAAAAACTGTTTTTT
NA | TRBJ2-2 | many | TRBV10-3 | CAISSPGVTVNTGELFF | TGTGCCATCAGTTCCCCAGGGGTGACGGTAAACACCGGGGAGCTGTTTTTT
NA | TRBJ1-2 | many | TRBV28 | CASSFRGTRGYTF | TGTGCCAGCAGCTTCCGGGGCACGCGTGGCTACACCTTC
NA | TRBJ1-5 | few | TRBV4-2 | CASSSTDNQPQHF | TGTGCCAGCAGCTCGACGGACAATCAGCCCCAGCATTTT
NA | TRBJ1-5 | many | TRBV6-2/TRBV6-3 | CASSYGPDNQPQHF | TGTGCCAGCAGTTACGGGCCCGACAATCAGCCCCAGCATTTT
NA | TRBJ2-2 | many | TRBV12-3/TRBV12-4 | CASTVPRGSNTGELFF | TGTGCCAGCACTGTTCCCCGGGGGTCGAACACCGGGGAGCTGTTTTTT